This T cell receptor beta chain emerged from a study of radiation and T cells in renal cell carcinoma. The V and J ends lost 5 bases and 10 bases, in that order; junction bases with no gene match: 20. Germline V CDR1 and CDR2: MDHEN, SYDVKM. The CDR3 covers 17 residues. The time point is: blood 4 weeks post-SBRT, at nephrectomy. As to treatment: 15 Gy SBRT to primary tumor, nephrectomy 4 weeks later. Nephrectomy followed 15 Gy stereotactic body radiation by 4 weeks. This renal cell carcinoma was of the clear cell type. Sequencing was performed with immunoSEQ multiplex PCR; in TCRdb, only in-frame clones are kept and a portion is missing. The sample consists of around 74,000 clones, over 80% of them appearing once.

Sequencing was performed on blood, taken from a patient whose treatment included radiotherapy and nephrectomy. The receptor comes from a woman aged 55-69 years with renal cell carcinoma. The chain employs TRBV28 and TRBJ2-1; 7 bases map to TRBD1. The CDR3 coding sequence is TGTGCCAGCAGTCCCACTATTGACAGGGAGAGGTTAACAGAGCAGTTCTTC. Translation gives CASSPTIDRERLTEQFF.